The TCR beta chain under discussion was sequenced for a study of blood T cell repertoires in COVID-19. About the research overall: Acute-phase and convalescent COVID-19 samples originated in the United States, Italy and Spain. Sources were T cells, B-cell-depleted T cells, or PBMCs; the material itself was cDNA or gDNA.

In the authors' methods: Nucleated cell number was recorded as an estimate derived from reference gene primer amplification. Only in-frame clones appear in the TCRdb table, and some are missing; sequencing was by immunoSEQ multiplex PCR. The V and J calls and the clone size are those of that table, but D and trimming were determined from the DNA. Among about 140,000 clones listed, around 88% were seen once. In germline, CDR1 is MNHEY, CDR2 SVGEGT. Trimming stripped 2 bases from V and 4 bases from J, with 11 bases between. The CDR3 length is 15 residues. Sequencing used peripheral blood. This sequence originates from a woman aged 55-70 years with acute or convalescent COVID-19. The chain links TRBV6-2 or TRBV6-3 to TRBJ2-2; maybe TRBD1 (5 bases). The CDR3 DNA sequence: TGTGCCAGCAGTTACGGCAGGGTGAGCACCGGGGAGCTGTTTTTT. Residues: CASSYGRVSTGELFF.